This T cell receptor beta chain was found in a study of cytomegalovirus exposure and HLA in healthy donors. CDR3 length: 15 amino acids. Trimming took 6 bases from V and 2 from J; bases not matched to a gene: 9. Germline V gene data show CDR1 as SNHLY and CDR2 as FYNNEI. Study results and caveats: Using the classifier, cytomegalovirus status was reportedly diagnosed with high specificity and sensitivity. With DRB1 most and HLA-C fewest, TCR association rates differed between HLA loci in a later analysis. Indistinguishability led to the exclusion of some V segments, TRBV6-2 and TRBV6-3 included. Looking again later, the authors saw that most CMV-associated TCR beta chains seemed HLA-restricted.

PCR employed 60 Vbeta and 13 Jbeta primers. The assay was immunoSEQ multiplex PCR, and TCRdb's table has in-frame clones only and misses some. Seen here are under 150,000 clones, roughly 67% observed once, and the top ten hold 7.5% to 9%. Points on this clone: The antigen remains unidentified.

What was sequenced was PBMCs. This clonotype was sampled from a man aged 18 to 29 in good health and CMV-seropositive. This chain uses TRBV2 with TRBJ2-7; 8 positions agree with TRBD1. CDR3 coding DNA: TGTGCCAGCAGACCCGACAGGGGATATACCTACGAGCAGTACTTC. Encoded protein: CASRPDRGYTYEQYF.